The clone carrying this T cell receptor beta chain was seen just once. Its antigen is unknown. These data are taken from a study of shared clonotypes between healthy human individuals. For the study at large: CD4 naive and memory got three plates each, CD8 naive two, CD8 memory one.

From germline, CDR1 is MDHEN and CDR2 SYDVKM. Trimming cost V 10 bases and J 0 bases, with 7 bases left between them. The CDR3 runs 11 residues. Study-wide findings and caveats: Shared clonotypes: about 5% naive CD4, under 4% naive CD8, about 2.4% memory CD4, approximately 0.4% memory CD8.

Naive CD8 cells lacked CD45RO and underwent positive selection for CCR7, leaving out terminally differentiated effector memory CD45RA+ cells. Those who donated, Caucasian adults without exception, all lived in Nashville, Tennessee. An assay was performed, and its level was deep. Profiled with immunoSEQ multiplex PCR; TCRdb holds only in-frame clones, not every one. The table includes around 2.1 million clones, 85% to 95% detected once. This TCR came from a young man in good health. Some clones in this sample may be carry-over from other donors' samples. The source material was naive CD8+ T cells from PBMCs. This chain connects TRBV28 to TRBJ2-7; D gene uncertain. CDR3 bases: TGTGCCACCCTTGACTCCTACGAGCAGTACTTC. Translated, it gives CATLDSYEQYF.